The next 15 T cell receptor beta chains were all read from a single sample in a study of regulatory T cells in long-lasting Graves disease (dated by TCRdb to about 2021). The label giving this sample's time point can be read as: newly diagnosed GD, antithyroid drugs for less than 3 months. For both TCR sequencing and RNA sequencing, RNA was extracted from PBMCs in TRIzol. The method was multiplex PCR. The instrument was an Illumina HiSeq 4000. To build TCR beta libraries, CDR3 regions were amplified by Arm-PCR using iRepertoire HTBI primers. TCRdb trimmed the raw reads at Q25, called clones with MiXCR and kept productive beta chains. Identical CDR3 proteins give one entry, which carries the most common genes and DNA. Counted in this sample were about 210,000 distinct CDR3 sequences; less than 20% of them appeared once. The ten largest account for 12% of the sample. The sample was also reused in another study, on T cells in Graves' hyperthyroidism and ophthalmopathy.

The source was peripheral blood mononuclear cells (PBMCs), collected at new diagnosis, from a patient treated with antithyroid drugs. These receptor sequences come from a woman in her twenties or thirties with Graves disease. Donor details come from another sample of the same person, matched by shared clones.

At least ten counts were recorded for this clonotype. V gene TRBV6-1 combines with J gene TRBJ2-2; TRBD1 is a possible D gene (5 bases). The V gene's germline CDR1 is MNHNS and CDR2 SASEGT. The CDR3 covers 13 residues. Trimming pared 4 bases from V and 5 bases from J, leaving 8 bases between. CDR3 loop: CASSVDSTGELFF. In nucleotides, the CDR3 is TGTGCCAGCAGTGTAGACAGTACCGGGGAGCTGTTTTTT.

To note about this clonotype: Given a far larger clone just one base away, this is likely a sequencing read error. The rearrangement joins TRBV11-2 to TRBJ1-6, with no clear D. The CDR3 contains 18 residues. Per the germline V gene, CDR1 is SGHAT and CDR2 is FQNNGV. The CDR3 protein is CASSQDFGRTDNDSPLHF. The CDR3 DNA sequence: TGCGCCAGCAGCCAAGATTTCGGCCGGACGGATAATGATTCACCCCTCCACTTT.

The sample holds many counts of this clonotype. The CDR3: CASSYSPGGLGNTEAFF. Here the CDR3 DNA reads TGTGCCAGCAGTTACTCGCCAGGGGGCTTAGGAAACACTGAAGCTTTCTTT. The rearrangement links TRBV6-5 to TRBJ1-1; TRBD1 matches at 8 bases. Trimming removed 0 bases from V and 2 bases from J; junction bases left unmatched: 8. The CDR3 runs to 17 residues. Germline values: CDR1 MNHEY, CDR2 SVGAGI.

This clonotype came up many times. Germline and junction disagree at one end, which may indicate a read error. The gene calls are TRBV12-3 or TRBV12-4 and TRBJ2-7, with TRBD2 matching 9 bases. The CDR3 is 14 amino acids. Here the CDR3 DNA reads TGTGCCAGCAGGTTAGCGGGGGATTCCTACGAGCAGTACTTC. This sequence encodes CASRLAGDSYEQYF.

This clonotype showed up many times. The chain links TRBV28 to TRBJ2-1; D is undetermined. The CDR3 covers 14 residues. The germline V gene has CDR1 MDHEN and CDR2 SYDVKM. Trimming shortened V by 5 bases and J by 6 bases, and 14 bases separated the two germline ends. CDR3 in DNA: TGTGCCAGCAGTCCCACCCTCCCGGGCAATGAGCAGTTCTTC. Its translation is CASSPTLPGNEQFF.

This clonotype was counted at least ten times. The genes are TRBV12-3 or TRBV12-4 and TRBJ1-2; TRBD1 is a possible D gene (6 bases). The CDR3 has 13 amino acids. Deletions cut 6 bases from V and 5 bases from J, with 13 bases between. The CDR3, as DNA: TGTGCCAGCAGCCCCGGGAGGGGGTATGGCTACACCTTC. This codes for CASSPGRGYGYTF.

This clonotype was counted ten times or more. V gene TRBV27 combines with J gene TRBJ2-1, with unresolved D. The germline CDR1 and CDR2 sequences are MNHEY and SMNVEV (reference sequence). There are 15 residues in the CDR3. The ends were cut back, 6 bases at V and 4 bases at J, with 16 bases in the middle. For the CDR3, the DNA is TGTGCCAGCAGGCCTCCAGAAGGCTTTTACAATGAGCAGTTCTTC. Protein product: CASRPPEGFYNEQFF.

A remark on this clonotype: The final CDR3 position lacks the conserved phenylalanine or tryptophan, pointing to a likely read error. V is TRBV11-3 and J is TRBJ2-3; 11 nucleotides agree with TRBD2. Trimming at V came to 3 bases and at J to 5 bases, leaving 1 base not matched to a gene. The CDR3 is 14 amino acids. Germline V lookup: CDR1 SGHNT, CDR2 YENEEA. Here the CDR3 DNA reads TGTGCCAGCAGCTTCGGGACTAGCGGAGATACGCAGTATCCT. Residues: CASSFGTSGDTQYP.

This clonotype was seen at least ten times. The chain joins TRBV11-1 to TRBJ2-2, with 12 bases identical to TRBD1. The V gene end was trimmed by 1 base and the J gene end by 6 bases; junction bases not matched to a gene: 9. CDR3 length: 18 amino acids. Germline loops: CDR1 SGHAT, CDR2 FQDESV (reference sequence). The CDR3 reads CASSLVGTGGALAGELFF. CDR3 coding DNA: TGTGCCAGCAGCTTAGTCGGGACAGGGGGCGCCCTAGCCGGGGAGCTGTTTTTT.

The sample holds many counts of this clonotype. The chain joins TRBV5-1 to TRBJ2-3, with D possibly TRBD1 on 5 matching bases. Germline CDR1 and CDR2: SGHRS and YFSETQ. The CDR3 loop spans 16 amino acids. V shed 4 bases and J shed 2 bases, with 17 bases lying between them. The CDR3 DNA sequence: TGCGCCAGCAGCCCAACTTCTGTACAGGACACAGATACGCAGTATTTT. Protein sequence: CASSPTSVQDTDTQYF.

At least ten counts were recorded for this clonotype. This chain uses TRBV9 with TRBJ1-1, with TRBD1 as a possible D gene (6 bases). CDR3 length: 14 residues. V was pared by 4 bases and J by 1 base, with 11 bases between. CDR1 and CDR2 (germline): SGDLS, YYNGEE. CDR3 amino acids: CASSISTGNTEAFF. For the CDR3, the DNA is TGTGCCAGCAGCATTTCGACAGGGAACACTGAAGCTTTCTTT.

As concerns this clonotype: Since a much larger clone is just one base distant, this may be a read error. The rearrangement links TRBV30 to TRBJ2-5; D perhaps matches TRBD2 (7 bases). The CDR3 extends over 13 amino acids. V was shortened by 3 bases and J by 4 bases, with 12 bases between the two germline ends. Germline V CDR1 and CDR2: GTSNPN, SVGIG (reference sequence). The CDR3 DNA reads TGTGCCTGGAGAGCAAGGGGGGGAGAGACCCAGTACTTC. This translates into CAWRARGGETQYF.

This clonotype was detected many times. This rearrangement joins TRBV6-5 to TRBJ2-6; tentative D call: TRBD2 (5 bases). Germline loops: CDR1 MNHEY, CDR2 SVGAGI. Trimming removed 0 bases at V and 0 bases at J, with 15 bases between. The CDR3 contains 19 residues. DNA of the CDR3: TGTGCCAGCAGTTACTCGATAGTCTCGGGGAGCTCTGGGGCCAACGTCCTGACTTTC. Encoded protein: CASSYSIVSGSSGANVLTF.

In this sample, this clonotype turned up many times. The chain recombines TRBV28 with TRBJ2-7, with TRBD2 matching over 8 bases. CDR1 is MDHEN, CDR2 SYDVKM, per germline. The junction had 13 bases not matched to a gene; V was cut back by 5 bases and J by 7 bases. The CDR3 has 15 residues. CDR3 sequence: CASSHGGAMTREQYF. In DNA form, the CDR3 reads TGTGCCAGCAGTCACGGGGGGGCTATGACGCGGGAGCAGTACTTC.

This clonotype was seen repeatedly, ten times or more. The chain links TRBV6-2 or TRBV6-3 to TRBJ1-5, with D perhaps TRBD1 (6 bases). Trimming removed 6 bases from V and 0 bases from J, with 12 bases in between. CDR1 is MNHEY and CDR2 is SVGEGT in the germline V gene. This CDR3 has 15 residues. The CDR3 protein is CASRTGGYSNQPQHF. The CDR3 DNA follows: TGTGCCAGCAGGACAGGTGGCTATAGCAATCAGCCCCAGCATTTT.